This entry concerns a single T cell receptor (beta chain). This sample was taken from a study of blood T cell repertoires in COVID-19. Turning to the study itself: Nucleic acid was either cDNA or gDNA, and it came from T cells, B-cell-depleted T cells, or PBMCs.

Authors' processing steps: How many nucleated cells were present was estimated from reference gene primer amplification. This table comes from immunoSEQ multiplex PCR, and its TCRdb copy is limited to in-frame clones, with some not included. V and J calls and clone size are those listed in that table; D and trimming were worked out from the DNA. The sample records 140,000 to 150,000 clones, over 75% being singletons. The germline V gene encodes CDR1 MNHEY and CDR2 SVGAGI. This CDR3 spans 11 amino acids. Unmatched junction bases numbered 4, after V lost 6 bases and J lost 10 bases. The sequenced sample was PBMCs or T cells enriched from blood (not recorded which). The genes are TRBV6-5 and TRBJ1-1; 8 bases map to TRBD1. The receptor comes from a woman aged 25 to 45 with acute COVID-19. CDR3 region: CASRSTGVAFF. The CDR3 DNA reads as TGTGCCAGCAGGTCGACAGGGGTAGCTTTCTTT.